The next 11 T cell receptor beta chains were all read from a single sample in a study of neurological immune-mediated disorders. TCRdb ran MiXCR on the 5' RACE reads and lists one entry per CDR3 protein. The table has 40,000 to 50,000 distinct CDR3 sequences, 2% to 3% seen once. The sample consisted of PBMCs. These receptors were taken from a young man with multiple sclerosis.

This clonotype was counted many times. V gene TRBV24-1 combines with J gene TRBJ2-1, with D maybe TRBD2 (6 bases). The length of the CDR3 is 16 residues. Germline CDR1 KGHDR, CDR2 SFDVKD. V lost 0 bases and J 2 bases, leaving 10 bases between the germline ends. CDR3 nucleotide sequence: TGTGCCACCAGTGATTTGAGTAGCGGTCCCTACAATGAGCAGTTCTTC. Translation: CATSDLSSGPYNEQFF.

There are many counts of this clonotype. V is TRBV15 and J is TRBJ2-7; the match to TRBD1 covers 11 bases. J lost 0 bases, V lost 4 bases, and 2 bases had no gene match. This CDR3 has 15 residues. Germline CDR1 reads LNHNV; CDR2 reads YYDKDF (reference sequence). CDR3 residues: CATSKGTGGSYEQYF. CDR3 sequence (DNA): TGTGCCACCAGCAAAGGGACAGGGGGCTCCTACGAGCAGTACTTC.

This clonotype was recorded at least ten times. The chain combines TRBV5-1 with TRBJ1-1, with D maybe TRBD1 (5 bases). The germline V and J ends were trimmed by 3 bases and 5 bases, with 11 bases remaining between them. Germline V CDR1 and CDR2: SGHRS, YFSETQ. The CDR3 sequence is 13 residues long. This chain's CDR3 is CASSYGGGTEAFF. As DNA, the CDR3 is TGCGCCAGCAGCTACGGGGGAGGGACTGAAGCTTTCTTT.

This clonotype was counted many times. The V call is TRBV5-6, the J call TRBJ1-2; 8 bases are a match to TRBD1. The germline V gene has CDR1 SGHDT and CDR2 YYEEEE. Losses at the gene ends were 1 base for V and 5 bases for J; bases not matched to a gene: 10. The CDR3 covers 16 residues. The CDR3 DNA reads TGTGCCAGCAGCTTGTGGTCGGACAGGGCGATTTATGGCTACACCTTC. This codes for CASSLWSDRAIYGYTF.

This clonotype occurred many times. The gene calls are TRBV20-1 and TRBJ1-6; D unresolved. CDR3 length: 13 amino acids. Germline lookup yields CDR1 DFQATT and CDR2 SNEGSKA (reference sequence). Trimming took off 3 bases at V and 13 bases at J, with 16 bases between the two ends. The CDR3 loop reads CSASGPRSGPLHF. CDR3 nucleotides: TGCAGTGCTAGTGGCCCGCGGTCGGGGCCCCTCCACTTT.

This clonotype was detected only once. This chain connects TRBV7-6 to TRBJ1-3, with D possibly matching TRBD1 (6 bases). This CDR3 has 17 amino acids. Looked up from germline, CDR1 is SGHVS and CDR2 is FNYEAQ. Trimming removed 10 bases from V and 0 bases from J, with 22 bases in between. The CDR3 bases are TGTGCCAACAGTCATCCTACTGGACAGAACTCTGGAAACACCATATATTTT. As protein: CANSHPTGQNSGNTIYF.

This clonotype was found many times. This rearrangement joins TRBV28 to TRBJ1-1, with TRBD1 identical over 8 bases. The germline gives CDR1 MDHEN, CDR2 SYDVKM. The V gene end was trimmed by 5 bases and the J gene end by 1 base; junction bases not matched to a gene: 6. This CDR3 is 15 amino acids long. The CDR3 protein is CASSPTGTGNTEAFF. CDR3 sequence (DNA): TGTGCCAGCAGTCCTACCGGGACAGGGAACACTGAAGCTTTCTTT.

This clonotype was counted at least ten times. The chain employs TRBV11-2 and TRBJ1-2; D perhaps matches TRBD1 (6 bases). CDR1 is SGHAT and CDR2 is FQNNGV in the germline V gene. The CDR3 is 16 residues long. V lost 4 bases and J lost 3, with 18 bases in between. CDR3 loop: CASSSTQRGPDYGYTF. In nucleotides, the CDR3 is TGTGCCAGCAGCTCGACTCAACGGGGGCCGGACTATGGCTACACCTTC.

This clonotype turned up a few times. The rearrangement links TRBV20-1 to TRBJ2-2, with D hard to call. V lost 3 bases to trimming and J lost 1 base, with 6 bases between them. Germline assignment: CDR1 DFQATT and CDR2 SNEGSKA (reference sequence). The CDR3 has 13 residues. The CDR3 reads CSASGENTGELFF. CDR3 nucleotides: TGCAGTGCTAGTGGGGAGAACACCGGGGAGCTGTTTTTT.

This clonotype was detected ten times or more. The genes are TRBV20-1 and TRBJ2-3, with TRBD2 matching 11 bases. The germline V gene has CDR1 DFQATT and CDR2 SNEGSKA (reference sequence). The V segment lost 6 bases and the J segment 14 bases; nucleotides outside the gene matches: 22. The CDR3 covers 16 residues. The CDR3 DNA is TGCAGTGCGGTAGATGACAGCCAGGGACTAGCGGAACCCGCGTATTTT. This codes for CSAVDDSQGLAEPAYF.

This clonotype was observed many times. The CDR3 DNA reads as TGTGCCAGCAGTTTCCAGGAGTATGGCTACACCTTC. Encoded protein: CASSFQEYGYTF. The gene calls are TRBV12-3 or TRBV12-4 and TRBJ1-2; no clear D gene. The CDR3 runs 12 residues. With 3 bases removed from V and 5 bases from J, the gap between germline ends came to 7 bases.